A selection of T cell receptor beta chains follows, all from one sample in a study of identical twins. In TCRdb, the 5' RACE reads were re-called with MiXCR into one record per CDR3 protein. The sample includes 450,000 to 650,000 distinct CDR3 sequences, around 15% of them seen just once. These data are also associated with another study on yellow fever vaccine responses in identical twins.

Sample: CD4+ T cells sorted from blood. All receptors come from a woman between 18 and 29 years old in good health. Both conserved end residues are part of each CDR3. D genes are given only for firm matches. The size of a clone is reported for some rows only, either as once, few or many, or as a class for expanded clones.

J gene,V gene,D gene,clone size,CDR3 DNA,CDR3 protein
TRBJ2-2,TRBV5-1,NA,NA,TGCGCCAGCAGCTTGGGGCTGGGAAACACCGGGGAGCTGTTTTTT,CASSLGLGNTGELFF
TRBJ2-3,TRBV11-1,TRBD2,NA,TGTGCCAGCAGCTTAGGATCCCCTAGCGGGAGTGATCTCACAGATACGCAGTATTTT,CASSLGSPSGSDLTDTQYF
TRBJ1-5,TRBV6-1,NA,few,TGTGCCAGCACCCCGTTTGGGGGTCAGCCCCAGCATTTT,CASTPFGGQPQHF
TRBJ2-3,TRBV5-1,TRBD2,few,TGCGCCAGCACCCTTAGCGGGGCGGGAGATACGCAGTATTTT,CASTLSGAGDTQYF
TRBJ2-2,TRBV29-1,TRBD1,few,TGCAGCGCCGGACAGGGGGCGAACACCGGGGAGCTGTTTTTT,CSAGQGANTGELFF
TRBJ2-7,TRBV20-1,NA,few,TGCAGTGCCCCAAAGCCCGGGGCCCCCTACGAGCAGTACTTC,CSAPKPGAPYEQYF
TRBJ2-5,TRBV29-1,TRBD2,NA,TGCAGCGCCCCGGGACTAGCGGAGAGGGGAGAGACCCAGTACTTC,CSAPGLAERGETQYF
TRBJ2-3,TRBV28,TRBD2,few,TGTGCCAGCAGTTTCACCCCAGGACTAGCGGGAGCGTCAGTAGATACGCAGTATTTT,CASSFTPGLAGASVDTQYF
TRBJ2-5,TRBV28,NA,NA,TGTGCCAGCAGGGCTGGCGGGGTGGAGACCCAGTACTTC,CASRAGGVETQYF
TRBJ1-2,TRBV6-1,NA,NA,TGTGCCAGCAGTGACTTGTGGGGGAACTATGGCTACACCTTC,CASSDLWGNYGYTF
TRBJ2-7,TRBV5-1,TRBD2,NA,TGTGCCAGCAGCCTAGCGGGAGAGTACTACGAGCAGTACTTC,CASSLAGEYYEQYF
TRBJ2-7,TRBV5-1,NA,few,TGCGCCAGCAGCTTGGTTACGGGAGCTGGCGAGCAGTACTTC,CASSLVTGAGEQYF
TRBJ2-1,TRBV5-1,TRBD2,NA,TGCGCCAGCAGCTTGGATAGCGGGAGTGGTGTTGAGCAGTTCTTC,CASSLDSGSGVEQFF
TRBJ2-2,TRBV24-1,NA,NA,TGTGCCACCAGAGCCTACGGCGGGGAGCTGTTTTTT,CATRAYGGELFF
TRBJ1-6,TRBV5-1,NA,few,TGCGCCAGCAGCGCGGACAATAATTCACCCCTCCACTTT,CASSADNNSPLHF
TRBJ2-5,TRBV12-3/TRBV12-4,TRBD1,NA,TGTGCCAGCAGTTTACGCGGGACAGGGGGCTTCGGTGAGACCCAGTACTTC,CASSLRGTGGFGETQYF
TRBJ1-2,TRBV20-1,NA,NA,TGCAGTGCTAGAGATCGCACCCCGAGCTATGGCTACACCTTC,CSARDRTPSYGYTF
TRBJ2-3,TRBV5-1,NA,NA,TGCGCCAGCAGCTTACAGGGAACCCTAATCACAGATACGCAGTATTTT,CASSLQGTLITDTQYF
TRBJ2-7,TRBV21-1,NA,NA,TGTGCCACCGTGGGGGGGATTAGCTCCTACGAGCAGTACTTC,CATVGGISSYEQYF
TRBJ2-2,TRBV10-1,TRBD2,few,TGCGCCAGCAGTGAAGAACTAGCGGGGGGCACCGGGGAGCTGTTTTTT,CASSEELAGGTGELFF
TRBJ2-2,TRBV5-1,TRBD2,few,TGCGCCAGCAGCTTGCCCAGCGGGGGGGCCGGGGAGCTGTTTTTT,CASSLPSGGAGELFF
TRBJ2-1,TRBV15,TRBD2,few,TGTGCCACCAACGGACTAGCGGACAATGAGCAGTTCTTC,CATNGLADNEQFF
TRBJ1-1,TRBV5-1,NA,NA,TGCGCCAGCAGCTTGGTACACGCGAACACTGAAGCTTTCTTT,CASSLVHANTEAFF
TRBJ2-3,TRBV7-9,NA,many,TGTGCCAGCAGCTTGAATACAGGATCTACGCAGTATTTT,CASSLNTGSTQYF
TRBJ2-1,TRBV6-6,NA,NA,TGTGCCAGCGGAGAGGGCCTGAATGAGCAGTTCTTC,CASGEGLNEQFF
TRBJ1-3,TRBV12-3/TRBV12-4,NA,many,TGTGCCAGCAGTATAGGGGGTATTGGAAACACCATATATTTT,CASSIGGIGNTIYF
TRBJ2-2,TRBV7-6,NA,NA,TGTGCCAGCAGCTTAGGGCTGCTAGCCACCGGGGAGCTGTTTTTT,CASSLGLLATGELFF
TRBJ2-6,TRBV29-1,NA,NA,TGCAGCGCCGGAGACTCTGGGGCCAACGTCCTGACTTTC,CSAGDSGANVLTF
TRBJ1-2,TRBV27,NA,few,TGTGCCAGCAGTCCTCTTGCGGGGTATGGCTACACCTTC,CASSPLAGYGYTF
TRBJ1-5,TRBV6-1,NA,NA,TGTGCCAGCAGTGGGACGGTAAATAGCAATCAGCCCCAGCATTTT,CASSGTVNSNQPQHF
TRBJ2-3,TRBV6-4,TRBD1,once,TGTGCCAGCAGTGACCGGACAGGGGAATCAGATACGCAGTATTTT,CASSDRTGESDTQYF
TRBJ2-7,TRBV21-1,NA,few,TGTGCCAGCAGCAAAAACGGAGCGGGAGTAAGCTACGAGCAGTACTTC,CASSKNGAGVSYEQYF
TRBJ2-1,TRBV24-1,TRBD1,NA,TGTGCCACCAGCATCGGGGGGACAGGGGCTTTCTACAATGAGCAGTTCTTC,CATSIGGTGAFYNEQFF
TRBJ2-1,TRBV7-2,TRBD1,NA,TGTGCCAGCAGCTTAGGGGCGGGACAGGCCCTTAGAGGTGAGCAGTTCTTC,CASSLGAGQALRGEQFF
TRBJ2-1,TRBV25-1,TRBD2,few,TGTGCCAGCAGTGCGGATTCTAGCGGGACCTACAATGAGCAGTTCTTC,CASSADSSGTYNEQFF